This entry features one T cell receptor (beta chain) sequence. Its antigen is not known. The source of the sample is a study of blood T cells in healthy people across ages. Study-level background: Every two T cells gave about one barcoded beta molecule via template switching.

PCR was performed a second time for about 6 to 12 cycles using a sample-barcoded 5' primer and a J-beta primer mix. In TCRdb, the 5' RACE reads were re-called with MiXCR into one record per CDR3 protein. The data show 650,000 to 700,000 distinct CDR3 sequences, approximately 30% seen once. CDR1 and CDR2 from the germline V gene are SGHRS and YFSETQ. Trimming stripped 0 bases from V and 7 bases from J, with 17 bases between. The CDR3 consists of 16 residues. Study results and caveats: Fewer expanded clones and more diversity marked long-lived versus aged donors. Roughly linear age-related decline in beta diversity appeared, significant by age around 38.

The sample was blood. The J gene is TRBJ2-1, the V gene TRBV5-1; D might be TRBD2 (5 bases). This receptor was taken from an elderly woman in good health. CDR3 bases: TGCGCCAGCAGCTTGGATCCGGGATCCCAACTTAATGAGCAGTTCTTC. It codes for CASSLDPGSQLNEQFF.